This T cell receptor beta chain is from a study of CD8+ T cells in alopecia areata (dated by TCRdb to the late 2010s). In terms of the full investigation: The study used high-throughput TCRbeta sequencing to examine T cell clonal expansion in alopecia areata, in both the C3H/HeJ mouse model and human patients. immunoSEQ multiplex PCR using 35 Vbeta forward primers and 13 Jbeta reverse primers was used to amplify TCRbeta CDR3 regions. Scalp clonality was compared among normal scalp (n=4), patchy alopecia areata scalp (n=8), and alopecia totalis/universalis scalp (n=8). RNA was obtained with the PAXgene miRNA kit for fixed scalp, the miRNeasy kit for PBMCs, and the RNeasy kit for mouse skin. On the human side, TCRbeta sequencing was run on scalp tissue and on sorted CD4+ and CD8+ peripheral blood T cells from healthy controls and from alopecia areata patients with either patchy or totalis/universalis disease. Summary of the overall study and its limitations: Shared TCR sequences between patients were less evident than in mice, which may be partly attributable to HLA diversity in the patient population. Lesional scalp, especially in alopecia totalis/universalis, showed higher clonality and more expanded CD8+ clones than normal scalp, suggesting antigenic drive. Unlike mouse skin, where gammadelta T cells dominate, normal human skin contains resident alphabeta T cells that get sequenced too, which complicates analysis of the scalp TCR repertoire.

Worth noting for this clone: What antigen it recognizes has not been identified. Within one base of it there is no much larger clone, and no base qualities were kept.

Libraries came from the immunoSEQ multiplex PCR assay. To provide template for TCR sequencing, every sample had RNA extracted and reverse transcribed into cDNA. First-strand cDNA was synthesized with SuperScript III using a 2:1 mix of oligo-dT and random hexamers. A synthetic immune receptor repertoire was used to measure amplification bias, and any remaining bias was corrected computationally. The source study handled its data this way. Raw reads were preprocessed for error removal, and CDR3 was defined according to IMGT conventions as running from the conserved cysteine to phenylalanine. To get clonality, Shannon entropy was normalized by log2 of the number of productive unique TCRs and the result was subtracted from 1. Scalp TCRbeta sequences were cross-referenced with sorted blood CD4 and CD8 repertoires so that the CD4 or CD8 identity of scalp clones could be inferred. The immuneACCESS repertoire file appears here via TCRdb, limited to in-frame rearrangements. These files lack a portion of the clones; in checked studies, under half of the deficit traces to unresolved V genes, and the cause of the others is not known. The V and J calls and the clone size are those of that table, but D and trimming were determined from the DNA. The sample yields about 14,000 clones; roughly three fifths were counted once. The ten most abundant clones make up around 4.2% of the sample.

In roughly five patients from the biomarker study, CD4+ cells were sorted further to obtain CD25+CD127- cells. Peripheral blood and lesional scalp punch biopsies were obtained from patients with alopecia areata. After PBMCs were isolated by density centrifugation and stained for CD3, CD4 and CD8, a FACSAria was used to sort CD4+ and CD8+ T cells. Alopecia areata patients who were not treated were recruited through a multicenter biomarker study. The CDR3 starts with the cysteine, ends with the phenylalanine, and has 14 residues. Of all the DNA, just the CDR3 is kept, 42 bases in frame from base 1. As encoded in the germline V gene, CDR1 is SGHRS while CDR2 is YFSETQ. The trim is 4 bases for V and 1 base for J, with a gap of 9 bases between the germline ends.

This TCR derives from a human donor with alopecia areata. The sequenced sample was CD4+ Tregs sorted from blood. The sequence is built from TRBV5-1 and TRBJ1-5; the D gene is perhaps TRBD1, from 6 matching bases. The DNA sequence is given as TGCGCCAGCAGCGAGGGACAAAGCAATCAGCCCCAGCATTTT. Translated, it gives CASSEGQSNQPQHF.